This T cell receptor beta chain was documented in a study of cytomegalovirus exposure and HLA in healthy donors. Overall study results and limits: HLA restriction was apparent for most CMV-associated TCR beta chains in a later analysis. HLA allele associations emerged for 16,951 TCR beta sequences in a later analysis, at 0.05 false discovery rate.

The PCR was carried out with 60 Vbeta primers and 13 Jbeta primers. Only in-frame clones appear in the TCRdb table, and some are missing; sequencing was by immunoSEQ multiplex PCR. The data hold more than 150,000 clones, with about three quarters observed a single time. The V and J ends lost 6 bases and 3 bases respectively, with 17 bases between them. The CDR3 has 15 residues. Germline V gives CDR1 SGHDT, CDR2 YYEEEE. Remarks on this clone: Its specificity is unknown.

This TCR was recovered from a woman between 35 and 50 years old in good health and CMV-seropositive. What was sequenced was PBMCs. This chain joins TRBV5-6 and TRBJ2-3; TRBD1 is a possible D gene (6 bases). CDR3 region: CASTLKGVGTDTQYF. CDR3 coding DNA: TGTGCCAGCACTCTAAAGGGGGTGGGGACAGATACGCAGTATTTT.